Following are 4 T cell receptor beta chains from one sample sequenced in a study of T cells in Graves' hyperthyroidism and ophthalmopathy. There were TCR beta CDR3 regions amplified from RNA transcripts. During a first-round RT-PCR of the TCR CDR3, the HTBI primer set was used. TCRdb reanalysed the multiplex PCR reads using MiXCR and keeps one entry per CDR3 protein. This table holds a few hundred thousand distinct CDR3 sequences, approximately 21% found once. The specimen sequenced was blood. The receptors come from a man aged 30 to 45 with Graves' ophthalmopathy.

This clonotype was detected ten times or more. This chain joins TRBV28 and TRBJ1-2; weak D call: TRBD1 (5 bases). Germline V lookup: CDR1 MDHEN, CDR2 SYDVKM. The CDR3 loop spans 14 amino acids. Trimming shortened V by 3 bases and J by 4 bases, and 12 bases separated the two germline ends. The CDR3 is CASSFEGLAYGYTF. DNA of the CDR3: TGTGCCAGCAGTTTTGAGGGGCTTGCCTATGGCTACACCTTC.

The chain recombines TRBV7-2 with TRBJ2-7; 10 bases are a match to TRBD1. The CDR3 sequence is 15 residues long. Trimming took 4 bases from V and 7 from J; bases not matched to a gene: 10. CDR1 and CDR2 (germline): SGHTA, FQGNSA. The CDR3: CASSSPGTGAEEQYF. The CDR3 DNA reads TGTGCCAGCAGCTCCCCCGGGACAGGGGCAGAAGAGCAGTACTTC.

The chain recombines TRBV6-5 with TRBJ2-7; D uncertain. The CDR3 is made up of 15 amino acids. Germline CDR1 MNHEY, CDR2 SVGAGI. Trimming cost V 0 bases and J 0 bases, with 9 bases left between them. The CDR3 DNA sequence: TGTGCCAGCAGTTACTCGTCCAGCCCCTCCTACGAGCAGTACTTC. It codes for CASSYSSSPSYEQYF.

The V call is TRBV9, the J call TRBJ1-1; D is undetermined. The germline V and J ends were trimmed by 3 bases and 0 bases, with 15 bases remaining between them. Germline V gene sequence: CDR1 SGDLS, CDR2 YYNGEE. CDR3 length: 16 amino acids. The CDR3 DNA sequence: TGTGCCAGCAGCGACGGGTTAGGCACGGTGAACACTGAAGCTTTCTTT. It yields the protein CASSDGLGTVNTEAFF.